The 13 T cell receptor beta chains presented below share a single source sample, sequenced in a study of blood T cells in healthy people across ages. A J-beta primer mix and a sample-barcoded 5' primer were used in a second PCR of roughly 6 to 11 cycles. MiXCR, run by TCRdb on the 5' RACE reads, gives a single entry per CDR3 protein. Altogether 1.5 million to 2 million distinct CDR3 sequences are present, just under 50% being singletons, with the ten largest covering approximately 2%. The sequenced sample consisted of blood. The receptors shown here come from a woman in her thirties or forties in good health.

This clonotype was counted only a few times. This rearrangement joins TRBV10-3 to TRBJ2-7, with D perhaps matching TRBD1 (5 bases). CDR1 is ENHRY, CDR2 SYGVKD, per germline. This CDR3 has 13 residues. V lost 3 bases and J lost 3, with 9 bases in between. The CDR3 protein is CAISEGADYEQYF. CDR3 nucleotide sequence: TGTGCCATCAGTGAAGGGGCAGACTACGAGCAGTACTTC.

The rearrangement links TRBV28 to TRBJ2-2; the match to TRBD2 covers 8 bases. Trimming removed 9 bases from V and 5 bases from J; junction bases left unmatched: 8. CDR3 size: 14 residues. The germline CDR1 and CDR2 sequences are MDHEN and SYDVKM. CDR3 in DNA: TGTGCCAGTCGGCAGCGGGGGTGGACCGGGGAGCTGTTTTTT. Amino acids: CASRQRGWTGELFF.

This chain links TRBV5-1 with TRBJ2-1; no clear D. The germline V gene has CDR1 SGHRS and CDR2 YFSETQ. The CDR3 sequence is 16 residues long. Trimming stripped 3 bases from V and 0 bases from J, with 13 bases between. CDR3: CASSYGVGGSYNEQFF. The DNA for the CDR3 is TGCGCCAGCAGCTATGGGGTTGGCGGCTCCTACAATGAGCAGTTCTTC.

This clonotype has more than one count but fewer than ten. This chain connects TRBV7-2 to TRBJ2-1; 7 positions agree with TRBD2. The CDR3 sequence is 16 residues long. Trimming removed 3 bases from V and 9 bases from J; junction bases left unmatched: 14. The germline V gene has CDR1 SGHTA and CDR2 FQGNSA. The CDR3 nucleotides read TGTGCCAGCAGCTTGTTAGCGGGTCCCCGGGGCGGTGAGCAGTTCTTC. Its translation is CASSLLAGPRGGEQFF.

The chain carries TRBV7-9 and TRBJ1-1; no firm D call. The germline CDR1 and CDR2 sequences are SEHNR and FQNEAQ (reference sequence). The V end lost 7 bases, the J end lost 8 bases, and 11 bases lay between the germline ends. The CDR3 has 11 residues. The CDR3 is CASTPYGEAFF. In nucleotides, the CDR3 is TGTGCCAGCACCCCCTACGGAGAAGCTTTCTTT.

This clonotype was counted only a few times. This chain links TRBV4-3 with TRBJ2-3; 16 bases map to TRBD2. Germline-derived CDR1 and CDR2 are LGHNA and YSLEER. The length of the CDR3 is 21 residues. V lost 0 bases and J lost 6; bases outside the gene matches: 15. Here the CDR3 DNA reads TGCGCCAGCAGCCAAGATATCCCTCGGGGGACTAGCGGGGGGGAGCAGGATACGCAGTATTTT. It is translated as CASSQDIPRGTSGGEQDTQYF.

This rearrangement joins TRBV28 to TRBJ2-5; D might be TRBD1 (5 bases). V was clipped by 5 bases and J by 4 bases, with 17 bases between them. This CDR3 region has 15 residues. Germline V gene lookup returns CDR1 MDHEN and CDR2 SYDVKM. The CDR3 is CASSPLTVGSETQYF. CDR3 coding DNA: TGTGCCAGCAGTCCCCTGACAGTTGGTTCAGAGACCCAGTACTTC.

V gene TRBV6-2 or TRBV6-3 combines with J gene TRBJ2-3, with D perhaps assigned TRBD1 or TRBD2 (5 bases each). V was clipped by 5 bases and J by 3 bases, with 9 bases between them. This CDR3 has 13 residues. Germline V gene lookup returns CDR1 MNHEY and CDR2 SVGEGT. CDR3 sequence: CASSTWGTDTQYF. The CDR3 DNA sequence: TGTGCCAGCAGTACCTGGGGGACAGATACGCAGTATTTT.

V gene TRBV7-8 combines with J gene TRBJ2-5, with 9 bases matching TRBD1. The DNA end is a closer match to TRBJ2-7, so the J assignment may be wrong. Germline V CDR1 and CDR2: SGHVS, FQNEAQ. The CDR3 totals 16 residues. CDR3 amino acids: CASSSGGGQGSGEQYF. The CDR3 DNA follows: TGTGCCAGCAGCTCTGGAGGGGGACAGGGTTCCGGCGAGCAGTACTTC.

The chain carries TRBV3-1 and TRBJ2-5; maybe TRBD2 (6 bases). Germline-derived CDR1 and CDR2 are LGHDT and YNNKEL (reference sequence). The length of the CDR3 is 14 residues. With 8 bases removed from V and 0 bases from J, the gap between germline ends came to 13 bases. CDR3 sequence reads: CASGGARHQETQYF. Here the CDR3 DNA reads TGTGCCAGCGGAGGGGCCCGACACCAAGAGACCCAGTACTTC.

CDR3 protein: CASSDHGTDTQYF. DNA for the CDR3: TGTGCCAGCAGTGATCACGGCACAGATACGCAGTATTTT. The chain recombines TRBV12-3 or TRBV12-4 with TRBJ2-3; D gene ambiguous. The germline V and J ends were trimmed by 5 bases and 1 base, with 7 bases remaining between them. The CDR3 has 13 amino acids.

Only a few counts were recorded for this clonotype. The chain is built from TRBV2 and TRBJ2-1; D possibly uses TRBD1 or TRBD2 (5 bases each). Looked up from germline, CDR1 is SNHLY and CDR2 is FYNNEI. The V end was cut by 3 bases, the J end by 2 bases, with 11 bases between. This CDR3 has 15 amino acids. The CDR3 protein is CASSEGELAYNEQFF. DNA of the CDR3: TGTGCCAGCAGTGAGGGGGAGTTAGCCTACAATGAGCAGTTCTTC.

The genes are TRBV6-1 and TRBJ1-6; D may be TRBD1 (5 bases). Trimming removed 6 bases from V and 10 bases from J, with 16 bases in between. CDR1 MNHNS and CDR2 SASEGT come from the germline V gene. This CDR3 is built from 14 residues. CDR3 sequence reads: CASRETGTTSPLHF. In DNA, the CDR3 is TGTGCCAGCAGGGAGACCGGGACCACGTCACCCCTCCACTTT.